This T cell receptor (beta chain) was captured by sequencing in a study of blood T cell repertoires in COVID-19. Background on the study: Sources were T cells, B-cell-depleted T cells, or PBMCs; the material itself was cDNA or gDNA.

The table came from immunoSEQ multiplex PCR; TCRdb's copy has only in-frame clones and leaves some out. Of approximately 120,000 clones in the sample, just under 90% were seen once. The CDR3 runs to 14 residues. The germline V gene encodes CDR1 SNHLY and CDR2 FYNNEI. The V end lost 7 bases, the J end lost 4 bases, and 16 bases lay between the germline ends. The chain uses TRBV2 and TRBJ1-2, with a possible D match to TRBD1 (6 bases). The sequenced sample consisted of peripheral blood. The sequence was obtained from a human donor in a cohort sampled during active COVID-19. The CDR3 DNA follows: TGTGCCAGCATTCAGGGGCCGCACTCCTATGGCTACACCTTC. Protein product: CASIQGPHSYGYTF.